The present T cell receptor beta chain was sequenced within a study of cytomegalovirus exposure and HLA in healthy donors. It was with 60 Vbeta and 13 Jbeta primers that the PCR ran. Sequencing was performed with immunoSEQ multiplex PCR; in TCRdb, only in-frame clones are kept and a portion is missing. The sample consists of roughly 160,000 clones, roughly 85% of them appearing once. Trimming removed 0 bases from V and 5 bases from J; junction bases left unmatched: 6. This CDR3 spans 15 amino acids. CDR1 and CDR2 from the germline V gene are MNHEY and SVGAGI. Sequenced: PBMCs. This clonotype originated in a boy aged 2 to 10 in good health and CMV-seronegative. The chain couples TRBV6-5 to TRBJ2-5; 7 bases align to TRBD1. The CDR3 bases are TGTGCCAGCAGTTACTCGCAGTTACAGGGGGAGACCCAGTACTTC. It specifies CASSYSQLQGETQYF.